Listed below are T cell receptor beta chains from one sample, sequenced in a study of early T cells in non-severe SARS-CoV-2 infection. TCRdb fed the 5' RACE reads into MiXCR, producing one record per CDR3 protein. In the table there are some 27,000 distinct CDR3 sequences, about 4.2% of which are singletons. The material sequenced was whole blood. The receptor source for this set is an adult who was a healthcare worker with PCR-confirmed SARS-CoV-2 infection or an uninfected control (not recorded which). The CDR3 runs from the conserved cysteine through the conserved F or W. Fields, in order: D gene, J gene, clone size, V gene, CDR3 protein, CDR3 DNA. D genes are given only for firm matches. Only part of the rows carry a size: once, few, many, or a class if the clone is expanded.

D gene: TRBD2; J gene: TRBJ2-7; clone size: many; V gene: TRBV5-5; CDR3 protein: CASTFLAGGEQYF; CDR3 DNA: TGTGCCAGCACCTTCCTCGCGGGGGGCGAGCAGTACTTC
D gene: TRBD2; J gene: TRBJ2-3; clone size: few; V gene: TRBV6-6; CDR3 protein: CASSWTRIDTQYF; CDR3 DNA: TGTGCCAGCAGCTGGACTAGGATAGATACGCAGTATTTT
D gene: .; J gene: TRBJ2-7; clone size: .; V gene: TRBV11-2; CDR3 protein: CASSASRGPYEQYF; CDR3 DNA: TGTGCCAGCAGCGCCTCCCGGGGCCCCTACGAGCAGTACTTC
D gene: .; J gene: TRBJ2-5; clone size: many; V gene: TRBV7-6; CDR3 protein: CASSLAPGVETQYF; CDR3 DNA: TGTGCCAGCAGCTTAGCGCCGGGGGTAGAGACCCAGTACTTC
D gene: .; J gene: TRBJ1-2; clone size: many; V gene: TRBV14; CDR3 protein: CASSQDRTYGYTF; CDR3 DNA: TGTGCCAGCAGCCAAGATCGTACGTATGGCTACACCTTC
D gene: .; J gene: TRBJ2-1; clone size: many; V gene: TRBV11-2; CDR3 protein: CASSLGLAVYNEQFF; CDR3 DNA: TGTGCCAGCAGCTTAGGGTTGGCTGTCTACAATGAGCAGTTCTTC
D gene: .; J gene: TRBJ2-7; clone size: medium-sized; V gene: TRBV7-6; CDR3 protein: CASSTPGGGHTYEQYF; CDR3 DNA: TGTGCCAGCAGCACCCCGGGGGGCGGGCACACCTACGAGCAGTACTTC
D gene: TRBD1; J gene: TRBJ1-5; clone size: many; V gene: TRBV29-1; CDR3 protein: CSVLQGAQQPQHF; CDR3 DNA: TGCAGCGTCCTACAGGGGGCCCAGCAGCCCCAGCATTTT
D gene: .; J gene: TRBJ2-7; clone size: .; V gene: TRBV25-1; CDR3 protein: CASRQHTGGEQYF; CDR3 DNA: TGTGCCAGCAGGCAACATACAGGAGGCGAGCAGTACTTC
D gene: TRBD1; J gene: TRBJ2-2; clone size: few; V gene: TRBV6-2/TRBV6-3; CDR3 protein: CASTPTGFTQTRELFF; CDR3 DNA: TGTGCCAGCACCCCGACAGGGTTCACCCAGACCAGGGAGCTGTTTTTT
D gene: .; J gene: TRBJ1-2; clone size: many; V gene: TRBV4-1; CDR3 protein: CASSQDRQVYYGYTF; CDR3 DNA: TGCGCCAGCAGCCAAGATCGCCAGGTCTACTATGGCTACACCTTC
D gene: .; J gene: TRBJ1-4; clone size: many; V gene: TRBV12-3/TRBV12-4; CDR3 protein: CASSPTGPSEKLFF; CDR3 DNA: TGTGCCAGCAGTCCCACGGGCCCGTCTGAAAAACTGTTTTTT
D gene: .; J gene: TRBJ1-2; clone size: few; V gene: TRBV7-9; CDR3 protein: CASSIRDNYITYGYTF; CDR3 DNA: TGTGCCAGCAGTATCCGGGACAACTACATCACCTATGGCTACACCTTC
D gene: .; J gene: TRBJ2-3; clone size: many; V gene: TRBV3-1; CDR3 protein: CASSSRGDTQYF; CDR3 DNA: TGTGCCAGCAGTTCAAGGGGGGATACGCAGTATTTT
D gene: TRBD1; J gene: TRBJ1-5; clone size: many; V gene: TRBV28; CDR3 protein: CASEDRSYSNQPQHF; CDR3 DNA: TGTGCCAGCGAGGACAGGAGTTATAGCAATCAGCCCCAGCATTTT
D gene: TRBD1; J gene: TRBJ1-1; clone size: many; V gene: TRBV5-6; CDR3 protein: CASSSGQLGTEAFF; CDR3 DNA: TGTGCCAGCAGCTCGGGACAGTTGGGCACTGAAGCTTTCTTT
D gene: .; J gene: TRBJ2-5; clone size: .; V gene: TRBV18; CDR3 protein: CASSPQKYQETQYF; CDR3 DNA: TGTGCCAGCTCACCACAAAAATATCAAGAGACCCAGTACTTC
D gene: .; J gene: TRBJ1-2; clone size: many; V gene: TRBV19; CDR3 protein: CASSIEGSLTYGYTF; CDR3 DNA: TGTGCCAGTAGTATAGAAGGCAGCTTGACCTATGGCTACACCTTC
D gene: .; J gene: TRBJ1-5; clone size: many; V gene: TRBV5-1; CDR3 protein: CASSLSVDQPQHF; CDR3 DNA: TGCGCCAGCAGTTTATCCGTTGATCAGCCCCAGCATTTT
D gene: TRBD1; J gene: TRBJ1-1; clone size: many; V gene: TRBV5-4; CDR3 protein: CASSRPGQGDAEAFF; CDR3 DNA: TGTGCCAGCAGCCGGCCGGGACAGGGCGACGCTGAAGCTTTCTTT
D gene: .; J gene: TRBJ2-7; clone size: many; V gene: TRBV12-2; CDR3 protein: CASRSRVGQGTYEQYF; CDR3 DNA: .
D gene: .; J gene: TRBJ2-7; clone size: many; V gene: TRBV18; CDR3 protein: CASSPPGTPIYEQYF; CDR3 DNA: TGTGCCAGCTCACCACCCGGGACGCCCATCTACGAGCAGTACTTC
D gene: .; J gene: TRBJ2-3; clone size: many; V gene: TRBV5-1; CDR3 protein: CASSSGSPSTDTQYF; CDR3 DNA: TGCGCCAGCAGCTCAGGGAGTCCTAGCACAGATACGCAGTATTTT
D gene: .; J gene: TRBJ1-4; clone size: many; V gene: TRBV28; CDR3 protein: CASSQGVFGNEKLFF; CDR3 DNA: TGTGCCAGCAGTCAAGGGGTATTCGGTAATGAAAAACTGTTTTTT